This TCR beta chain was documented in a study of T cell responses to AZD1222 COVID-19 vaccine. Overall study results and limits: Donors in the cohort were predominantly white British and more often female, and clonal diversity was possibly underestimated. CD4 TCRs linked to vaccination spanned spike, dominating at 160-218 and 743-854.

Sequencing used immunoSEQ multiplex PCR; TCRdb keeps in-frame clones, though not all of them. The sample records 120,000 to 150,000 clones, approximately 90% being singletons. Unmatched junction bases numbered 26, after V lost 4 bases and J lost 4 bases. Germline V gene data show CDR1 as ENHRY and CDR2 as SYGVKD. The CDR3 is made up of 21 amino acids. Remarks on this clone: Its antigen remains unidentified.

This specimen was peripheral blood, taken on day 0 of AZD1222 vaccination. This chain connects TRBV10-3 to TRBJ2-5; TRBD2 matches 8 bases. The TCR was taken from an adult in good health. As DNA, the CDR3 is TGTGCCATCAGTGTACTGCTGAGGATAGCGGGAAAAGTCTTCCTGGGAGAGACCCAGTACTTC. It is translated as CAISVLLRIAGKVFLGETQYF.